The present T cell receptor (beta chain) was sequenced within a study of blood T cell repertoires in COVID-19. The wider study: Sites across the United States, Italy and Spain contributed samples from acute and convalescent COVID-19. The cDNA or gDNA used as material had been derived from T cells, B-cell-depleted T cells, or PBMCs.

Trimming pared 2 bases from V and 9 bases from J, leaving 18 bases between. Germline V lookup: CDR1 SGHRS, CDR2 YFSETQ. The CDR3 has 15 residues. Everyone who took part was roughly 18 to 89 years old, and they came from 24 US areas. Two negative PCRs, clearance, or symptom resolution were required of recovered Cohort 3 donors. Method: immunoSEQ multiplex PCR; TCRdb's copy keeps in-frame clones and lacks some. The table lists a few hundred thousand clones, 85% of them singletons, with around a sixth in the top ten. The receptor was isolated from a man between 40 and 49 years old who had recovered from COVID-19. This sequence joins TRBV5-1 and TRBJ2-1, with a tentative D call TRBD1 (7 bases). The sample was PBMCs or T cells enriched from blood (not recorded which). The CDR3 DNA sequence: TGCGCCAGCAGCTTCGGGACAGCTTATAGCGGTGAGCAGTTCTTC. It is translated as CASSFGTAYSGEQFF.